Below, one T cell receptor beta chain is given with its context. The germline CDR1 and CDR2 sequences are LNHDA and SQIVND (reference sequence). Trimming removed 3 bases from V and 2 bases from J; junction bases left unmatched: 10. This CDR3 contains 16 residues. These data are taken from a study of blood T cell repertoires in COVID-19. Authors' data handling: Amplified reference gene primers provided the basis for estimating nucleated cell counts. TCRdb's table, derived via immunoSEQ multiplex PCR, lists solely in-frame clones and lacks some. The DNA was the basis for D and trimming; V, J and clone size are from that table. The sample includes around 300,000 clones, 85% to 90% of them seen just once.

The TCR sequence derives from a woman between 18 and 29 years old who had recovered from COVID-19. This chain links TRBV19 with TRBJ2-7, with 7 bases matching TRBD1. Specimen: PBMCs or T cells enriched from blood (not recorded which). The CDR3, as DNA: TGTGCCAGTAGTATCGATTTAGTGACAGGGCCCTACGAGCAGTACTTC. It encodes CASSIDLVTGPYEQYF.